This TCR beta chain came from a study of T cell repertoires in cytomegalovirus infection. Study overall: Matching HLA type, along with CMV infection, was indicated by public TCR beta signatures.

In this sample, this clonotype turned up a few times. What it binds is not known. Germline CDR1 reads SGHKS; CDR2 reads YYEKEE (reference sequence). The CDR3 extends over 15 amino acids. Trimming cost V 1 base and J 3 bases, with 14 bases left between them. TCRdb independently ran MiXCR on the reads; one entry per CDR3 protein. This sample has some 220,000 distinct CDR3 sequences, with 9% to 15% found just once. Study conclusions and caveats: The ex vivo response was dominated by HLA-C-restricted CMV-specific TCR beta clonotypes.

This chain connects TRBV5-5 to TRBJ2-7, with D perhaps TRBD1 or TRBD2 (5 bases each). The sample was PBMCs. The TCR sequence derives from a human donor in good health (CMV status not recorded). Some clones in this sample may be carry-over from other donors' samples. CDR3 in amino acids: CASSLMGDEGYEQYF. The CDR3 DNA reads as TGTGCCAGCAGCTTGATGGGGGACGAAGGCTACGAGCAGTACTTC.